This T cell receptor beta chain was found in a study of cytomegalovirus exposure and HLA in healthy donors. Study results and caveats: Altogether, more than 150 TCR beta chains were recorded as cytomegalovirus-associated. Prior analysis indicated that the majority of TCR beta V segments exhibited productivity approximately 87% or approximately 30% of the time.

Comment on this clone: What it binds is not known.

The PCR contained 60 Vbeta and 13 Jbeta primers. Using immunoSEQ multiplex PCR, the repertoire was profiled, and TCRdb retains in-frame clones only, with some absent. The sample carries 70,000 to 95,000 clones, less than 65% recorded once. Germline CDR1 KGHSH, CDR2 LQKENI. V dropped 4 bases and J dropped 5; count of bases not matched to a gene: 8. This CDR3 spans 15 amino acids. V gene TRBV18 combines with J gene TRBJ1-5; 7 bases are a match to TRBD1. The sequence came from a woman under 40 in good health and CMV-seropositive. The source material was PBMCs. The CDR3 sequence: CASSQNGQADQPQHF. The CDR3 DNA reads as TGTGCCAGCTCACAAAACGGACAGGCGGATCAGCCCCAGCATTTT.